The 7 T cell receptor beta chains below were found in one sample sequenced in a study of cytomegalovirus exposure and HLA in healthy donors. It was with 60 Vbeta and 13 Jbeta primers that the PCR ran. Sequencing was performed with immunoSEQ multiplex PCR; in TCRdb, only in-frame clones are kept and a portion is missing. This sample contains 90,000 to 150,000 clones. Material: PBMCs. All receptors come from a man aged 18 to 29 in good health and CMV-seronegative.

This chain's CDR3 is CASSSNPGTAVNYGYTF. The CDR3 DNA reads as TGCGCCAGCAGCTCAAATCCCGGGACAGCTGTTAACTATGGCTACACCTTC. This chain connects TRBV5-1 to TRBJ1-2, with 7 nucleotides matching TRBD1. The germline gives CDR1 SGHRS, CDR2 YFSETQ. V lost 3 bases to trimming and J lost 1 base; unmatched junction nucleotides: 12. CDR3 length: 17 amino acids.

To note about this clone: Germline is not matched at one junction end, which may reflect a read error. V gene TRBV7-9 combines with J gene TRBJ2-6, with D perhaps TRBD1 (5 bases). CDR1 SEHNR and CDR2 FQNEAQ come from the germline V gene (reference sequence). This CDR3 comprises 16 residues. The CDR3 DNA reads as TGTGCCAGCAGACCCAGACAGACCTCTGGGCCCAACGTCCTGACTTTC. It encodes CASRPRQTSGPNVLTF.

The chain carries TRBV27 and TRBJ2-1; TRBD1 agrees at 9 bases. In germline, CDR1 is MNHEY, CDR2 SMNVEV (reference sequence). The CDR3 has 17 amino acids. V lost 1 base to trimming and J lost 5 bases; unmatched junction nucleotides: 9. This CDR3 reads CASSLFFGTGLDNEQFF. CDR3 coding DNA: TGTGCCAGCAGTTTATTTTTCGGGACAGGGTTGGACAATGAGCAGTTCTTC.

The chain employs TRBV27 and TRBJ1-6; D not resolved. Germline V gives CDR1 MNHEY, CDR2 SMNVEV (reference sequence). This CDR3 comprises 15 residues. V lost 1 base and J 7 bases, leaving 11 bases between the germline ends. The CDR3 DNA is TGTGCCAGCAGTTTATTTGACTCTCCGAATTCACCCCTCCACTTT. Its protein is CASSLFDSPNSPLHF.

This chain joins TRBV7-9 and TRBJ1-6; the D is unclear. The V end lost 3 bases, the J end lost 10 bases, and 10 bases lay between the germline ends. The length of the CDR3 is 13 residues. Germline V lookup: CDR1 SEHNR, CDR2 FQNEAQ (reference sequence). The chain's CDR3 is CASSLGDQSPLHF. Written as DNA, the CDR3 is TGTGCCAGCAGCTTGGGAGACCAGTCACCCCTCCACTTT.

The chain has TRBV9 and TRBJ1-2, with 9 bases matching TRBD1. In germline, CDR1 is SGDLS, CDR2 YYNGEE. V shed 4 bases and J 2 bases; nucleotides not matched to a gene: 6. The CDR3 extends over 15 amino acids. The CDR3, as DNA: TGTGCCAGCAGCATTTGGGACAGGGTAAACTATGGCTACACCTTC. Translated, it gives CASSIWDRVNYGYTF.

V gene TRBV5-1 combines with J gene TRBJ2-6, with 9 bases that match TRBD1. Trimming removed 5 bases from V and 2 bases from J; junction bases left unmatched: 11. Per the germline V gene, CDR1 is SGHRS and CDR2 is YFSETQ. The CDR3 length is 18 residues. The CDR3 here is CASSTGGQGGTGANVLTF. The CDR3 coding sequence is TGCGCCAGCAGTACAGGGGGCCAGGGAGGGACTGGGGCCAACGTCCTGACTTTC.